Presented here are 4 T cell receptor beta chains from one specimen sequenced in a study of human T cells and chemical hapten exposure. Via MiXCR, TCRdb re-called the RACE reads, giving one row per CDR3 protein. Among tens of thousands of distinct CDR3 sequences listed, about 9.3% were seen once. Specified time point: patch test 2, 6 weeks after DPC sensitization. As to treatment: therapeutic diphenylcyclopropenone sensitization with weekly scalp DPC. Specimen: whole blood, collected in connection with sensitization to the hapten diphenylcyclopropenone (DPC). The receptors stem from a woman in her forties or fifties with alopecia areata. Some clones in this sample may be carry-over from other donors' samples.

The V call is TRBV20-1, the J call TRBJ2-2; 7 nucleotides align to TRBD2. Germline CDR1 reads DFQATT; CDR2 reads SNEGSKA (reference sequence). The CDR3 runs 15 residues. Trimming cost V 2 bases and J 4 bases; bases outside gene matches: 7. The CDR3 loop is CSARPPTGGTGELFF. Here the CDR3 DNA reads TGCAGTGCTAGACCCCCTACGGGAGGCACCGGGGAGCTGTTTTTT.

This clonotype occurred a few times. This chain connects TRBV29-1 to TRBJ2-5; D not resolved. The CDR3 length is 11 residues. The V and J ends lost 5 bases and 3 bases respectively, with 7 bases between them. Germline lookup yields CDR1 SQVTM and CDR2 ANQGSEA. CDR3 bases: TGCAGCGTTCTGGCAGAAGAGACCCAGTACTTC. Translation gives CSVLAEETQYF.

This clonotype was picked up many times. The chain has TRBV6-1 and TRBJ1-6, with D unclear. The CDR3 covers 13 residues. Germline CDR1 and CDR2: MNHNS and SASEGT. Between the trimmed V and J ends, which lost 6 bases and 7 bases, there was a span of 10 bases. The chain's CDR3 is CASREGLNSPLHF. In DNA form, the CDR3 reads TGTGCCAGCAGGGAGGGTCTGAATTCACCCCTCCACTTT.

The sample holds many counts of this clonotype. The chain is built from TRBV28 and TRBJ1-3; 7 bases agree with TRBD1. The CDR3 extends over 17 amino acids. The junction had 12 bases not matched to a gene; V was cut back by 3 bases and J by 4 bases. The germline V gene has CDR1 MDHEN and CDR2 SYDVKM. The CDR3 bases are TGTGCCAGCAGTTTTAATTACAGGGGATTACGGGGAAACACCATATATTTT. It codes for CASSFNYRGLRGNTIYF.